The clone carrying this T cell receptor (beta chain) was observed at least ten times. The record originates from a study of CD8 T cells in ankylosing spondylitis. The V and J ends lost 1 base and 11 bases, in that order; junction bases with no gene match: 3. The CDR3 runs to 14 residues. TCRdb ran MiXCR on the 5' RACE reads and lists one entry per CDR3 protein. The sample has some 130,000 distinct CDR3 sequences; 7% to 8% are singletons. Input material: blood, either unsorted or a sorted T cell fraction (not recorded which). This TCR was recovered from a female donor with ankylosing spondylitis or in good health (not recorded which). The chain employs TRBV12-3 or TRBV12-4 and TRBJ2-5, with 14 bases matching TRBD2. The CDR3 sequence: CASSLGLAGGGQYF. CDR3 bases: TGTGCCAGCAGTTTAGGACTAGCGGGGGGGGGTCAGTACTTC.